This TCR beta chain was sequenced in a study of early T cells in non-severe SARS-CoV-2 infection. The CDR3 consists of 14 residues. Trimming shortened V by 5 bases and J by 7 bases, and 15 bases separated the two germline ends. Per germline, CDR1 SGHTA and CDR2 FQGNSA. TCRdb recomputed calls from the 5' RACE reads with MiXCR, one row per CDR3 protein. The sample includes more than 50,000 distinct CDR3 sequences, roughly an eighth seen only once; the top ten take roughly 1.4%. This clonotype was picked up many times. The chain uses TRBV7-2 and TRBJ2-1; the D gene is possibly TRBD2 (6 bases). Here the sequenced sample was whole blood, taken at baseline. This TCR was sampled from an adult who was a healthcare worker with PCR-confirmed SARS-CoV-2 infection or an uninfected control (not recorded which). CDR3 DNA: TGTGCCAGCAGCGTTGACGGGAGAGCAAATGAGCAGTTCTTC. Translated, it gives CASSVDGRANEQFF.